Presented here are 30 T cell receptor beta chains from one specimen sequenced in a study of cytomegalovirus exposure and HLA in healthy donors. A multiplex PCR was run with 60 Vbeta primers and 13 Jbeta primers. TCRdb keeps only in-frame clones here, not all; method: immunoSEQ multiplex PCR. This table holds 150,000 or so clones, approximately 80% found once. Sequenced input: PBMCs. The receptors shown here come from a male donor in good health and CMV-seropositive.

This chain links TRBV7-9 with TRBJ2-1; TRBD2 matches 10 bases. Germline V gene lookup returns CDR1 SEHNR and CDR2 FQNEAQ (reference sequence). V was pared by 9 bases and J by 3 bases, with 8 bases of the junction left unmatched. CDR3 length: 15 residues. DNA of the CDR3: TGTGCCAGTCTAGCGGGAGACTTTAACTACAATGAGCAGTTCTTC. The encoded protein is CASLAGDFNYNEQFF. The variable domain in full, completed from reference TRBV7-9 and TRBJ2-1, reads DTGVSQNPRHKITKRGQNVTFRCDPISEHNRLYWYRQTLGQGPEFLTYFQNEAQLEKSRLLSDRFSAERPKGSFSTLEIQRTEQGDSAMYLCASLAGDFNYNEQFFGPGTRLTVL.

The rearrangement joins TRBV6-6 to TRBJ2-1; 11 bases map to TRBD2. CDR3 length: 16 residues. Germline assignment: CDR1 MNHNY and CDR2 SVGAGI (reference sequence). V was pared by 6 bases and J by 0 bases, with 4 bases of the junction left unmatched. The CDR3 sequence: CASRGGLADSYNEQFF. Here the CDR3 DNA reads TGTGCCAGCAGGGGGGGACTAGCGGACTCCTACAATGAGCAGTTCTTC.

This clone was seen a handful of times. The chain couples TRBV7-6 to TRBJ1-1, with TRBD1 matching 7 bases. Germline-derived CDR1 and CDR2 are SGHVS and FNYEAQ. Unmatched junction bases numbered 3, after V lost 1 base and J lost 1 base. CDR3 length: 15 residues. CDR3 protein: CASSLGAGGNTEAFF. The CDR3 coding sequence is TGTGCCAGCAGCTTAGGGGCAGGGGGGAACACTGAAGCTTTCTTT.

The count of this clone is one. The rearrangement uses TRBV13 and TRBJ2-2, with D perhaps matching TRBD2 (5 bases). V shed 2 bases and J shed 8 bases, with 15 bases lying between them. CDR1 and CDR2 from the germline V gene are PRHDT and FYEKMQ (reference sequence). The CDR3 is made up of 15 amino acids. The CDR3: CASSLRTGGAGELFF. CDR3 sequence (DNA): TGTGCCAGCAGCTTAAGGACTGGCGGAGCGGGGGAGCTGTTTTTT.

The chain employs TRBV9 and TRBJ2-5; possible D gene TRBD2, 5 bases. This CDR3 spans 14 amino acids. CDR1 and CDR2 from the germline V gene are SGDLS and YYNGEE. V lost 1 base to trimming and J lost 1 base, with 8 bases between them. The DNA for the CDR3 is TGTGCCAGCAGCGTAATAACTAGCCAAGAGACCCAGTACTTC. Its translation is CASSVITSQETQYF.

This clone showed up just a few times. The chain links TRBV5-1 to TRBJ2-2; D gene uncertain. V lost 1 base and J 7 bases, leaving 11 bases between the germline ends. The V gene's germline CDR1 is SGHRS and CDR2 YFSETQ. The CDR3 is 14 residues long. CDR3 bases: TGCGCCAGCAGCTTGTCTGTAATAGTCGGGGAGCTGTTTTTT. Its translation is CASSLSVIVGELFF.

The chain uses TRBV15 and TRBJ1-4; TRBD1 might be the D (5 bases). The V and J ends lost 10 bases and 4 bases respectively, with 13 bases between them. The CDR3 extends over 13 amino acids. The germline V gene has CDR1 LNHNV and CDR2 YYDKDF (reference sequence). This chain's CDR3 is CASSPGFNEKLFF. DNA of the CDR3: TGTGCCAGCTCACCAGGGTTTAATGAAAAACTGTTTTTT.

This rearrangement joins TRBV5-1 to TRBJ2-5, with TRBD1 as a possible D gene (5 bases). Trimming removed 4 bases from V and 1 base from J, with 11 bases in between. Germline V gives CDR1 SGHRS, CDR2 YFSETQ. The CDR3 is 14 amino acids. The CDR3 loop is CASSLRQRQETQYF. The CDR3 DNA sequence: TGCGCCAGCAGCCTAAGACAGCGCCAAGAGACCCAGTACTTC.

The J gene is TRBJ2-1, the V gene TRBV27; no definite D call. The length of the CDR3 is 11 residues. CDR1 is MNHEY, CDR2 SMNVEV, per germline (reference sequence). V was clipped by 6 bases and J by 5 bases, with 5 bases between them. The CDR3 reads CASSTHNEQFF. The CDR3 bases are TGTGCCAGCAGCACTCACAATGAGCAGTTCTTC.

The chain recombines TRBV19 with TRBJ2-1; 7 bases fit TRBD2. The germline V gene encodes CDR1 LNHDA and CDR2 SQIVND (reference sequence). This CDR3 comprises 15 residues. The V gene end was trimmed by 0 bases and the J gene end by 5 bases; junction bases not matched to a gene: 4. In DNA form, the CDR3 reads TGTGCCAGTAGTATAGAGGGACTACGAAACAATGAGCAGTTCTTC. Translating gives CASSIEGLRNNEQFF.

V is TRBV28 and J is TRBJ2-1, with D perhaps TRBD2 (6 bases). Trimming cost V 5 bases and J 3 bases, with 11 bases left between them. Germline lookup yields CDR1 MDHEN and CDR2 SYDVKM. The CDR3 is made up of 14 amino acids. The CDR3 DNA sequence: TGTGCCAGCAGTGACTTAGCGGTCTACAATGAGCAGTTCTTC. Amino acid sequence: CASSDLAVYNEQFF.

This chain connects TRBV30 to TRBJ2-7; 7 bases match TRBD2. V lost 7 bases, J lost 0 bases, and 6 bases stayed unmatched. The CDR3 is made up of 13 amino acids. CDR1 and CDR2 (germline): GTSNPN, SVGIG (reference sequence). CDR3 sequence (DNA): TGTGCCTACCATAAGCGGGACTCCTACGAGCAGTACTTC. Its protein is CAYHKRDSYEQYF.

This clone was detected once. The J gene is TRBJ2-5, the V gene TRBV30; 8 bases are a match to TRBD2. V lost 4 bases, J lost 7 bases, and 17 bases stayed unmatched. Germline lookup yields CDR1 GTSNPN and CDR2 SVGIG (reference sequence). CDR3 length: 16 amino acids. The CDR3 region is CAWTARREDKLGTQYF. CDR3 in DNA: TGTGCCTGGACCGCACGGCGGGAGGATAAGTTGGGGACCCAGTACTTC.

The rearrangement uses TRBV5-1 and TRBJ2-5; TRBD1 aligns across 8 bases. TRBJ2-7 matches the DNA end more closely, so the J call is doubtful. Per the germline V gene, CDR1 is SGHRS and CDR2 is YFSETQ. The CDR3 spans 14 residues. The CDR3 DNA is TGCGCCAGCAGCTTGGCCCAGGGGGCTTACGAGCAGTACTTC. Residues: CASSLAQGAYEQYF.

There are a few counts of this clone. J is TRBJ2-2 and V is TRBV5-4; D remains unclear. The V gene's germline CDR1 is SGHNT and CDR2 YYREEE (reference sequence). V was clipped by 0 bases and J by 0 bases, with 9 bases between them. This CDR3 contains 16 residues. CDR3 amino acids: CASSLAGRSNTGELFF. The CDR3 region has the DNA TGTGCCAGCAGCTTGGCCGGCAGGTCGAACACCGGGGAGCTGTTTTTT.

CDR3 nucleotides: TGCAGCGCCGCACAGGGGAGAAGGTCTAATGAAAAACTGTTTTTT. It translates to CSAAQGRRSNEKLFF. The chain combines TRBV29-1 with TRBJ1-4; 7 positions match TRBD1. The junction had 11 bases not matched to a gene; V was cut back by 7 bases and J by 3 bases. The CDR3 is 15 amino acids. The V gene's germline CDR1 is SQVTM and CDR2 ANQGSEA.

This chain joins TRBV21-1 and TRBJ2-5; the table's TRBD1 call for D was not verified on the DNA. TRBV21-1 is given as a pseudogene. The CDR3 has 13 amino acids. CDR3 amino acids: CASSTDRWKTQYF. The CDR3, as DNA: TGTGCCAGCAGCACGGACAGGTGGAAGACCCAGTACTTC.

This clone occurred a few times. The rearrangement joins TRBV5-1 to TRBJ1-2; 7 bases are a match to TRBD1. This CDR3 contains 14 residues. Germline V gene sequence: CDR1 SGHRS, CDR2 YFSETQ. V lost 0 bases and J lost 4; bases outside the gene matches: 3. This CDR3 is CASSLDRGGYGYTF. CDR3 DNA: TGCGCCAGCAGCTTGGACAGGGGCGGCTATGGCTACACCTTC.

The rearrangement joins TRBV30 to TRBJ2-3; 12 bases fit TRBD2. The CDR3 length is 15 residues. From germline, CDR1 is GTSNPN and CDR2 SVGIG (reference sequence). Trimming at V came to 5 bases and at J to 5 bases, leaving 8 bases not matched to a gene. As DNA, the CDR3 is TGTGCCTGGCAACGACTAGCGGGAGTGGGAGATACGCAGTATTTT. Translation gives CAWQRLAGVGDTQYF.

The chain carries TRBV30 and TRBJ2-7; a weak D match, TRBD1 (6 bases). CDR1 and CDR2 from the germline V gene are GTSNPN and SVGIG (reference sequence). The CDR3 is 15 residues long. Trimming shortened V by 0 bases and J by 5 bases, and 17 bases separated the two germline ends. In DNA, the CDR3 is TGTGCCTGGAGTGTACTCCAGGGGACAAGCAACGAGCAGTACTTC. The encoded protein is CAWSVLQGTSNEQYF.

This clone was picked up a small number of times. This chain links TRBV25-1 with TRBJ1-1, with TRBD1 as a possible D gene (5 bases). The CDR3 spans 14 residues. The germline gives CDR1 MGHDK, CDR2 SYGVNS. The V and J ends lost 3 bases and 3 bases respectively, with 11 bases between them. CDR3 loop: CASSEGQSDTEAFF. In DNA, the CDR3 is TGTGCCAGCAGTGAGGGGCAGTCGGACACTGAAGCTTTCTTT.

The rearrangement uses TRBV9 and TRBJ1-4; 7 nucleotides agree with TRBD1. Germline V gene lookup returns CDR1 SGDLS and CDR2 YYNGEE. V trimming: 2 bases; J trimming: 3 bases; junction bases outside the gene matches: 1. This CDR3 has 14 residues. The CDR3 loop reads CASSVQGANEKLFF. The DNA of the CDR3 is TGTGCCAGCAGCGTCCAGGGGGCTAATGAAAAACTGTTTTTT.

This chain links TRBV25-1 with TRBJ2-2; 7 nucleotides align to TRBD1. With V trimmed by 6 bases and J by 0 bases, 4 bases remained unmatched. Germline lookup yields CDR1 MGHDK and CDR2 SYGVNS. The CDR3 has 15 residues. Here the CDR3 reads CASSRGQSNTGELFF. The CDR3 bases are TGTGCCAGCAGCCGGGGACAGTCGAACACCGGGGAGCTGTTTTTT.

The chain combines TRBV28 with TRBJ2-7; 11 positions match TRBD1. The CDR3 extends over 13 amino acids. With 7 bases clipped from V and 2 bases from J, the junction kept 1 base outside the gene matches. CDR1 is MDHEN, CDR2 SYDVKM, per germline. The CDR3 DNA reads TGTGCCAGCATGGGACAGGGGGCCTACGAGCAGTACTTC. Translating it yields CASMGQGAYEQYF. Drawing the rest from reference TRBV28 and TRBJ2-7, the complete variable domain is DVKVTQSSRYLVKRTGEKVFLECVQDMDHENMFWYRQDPGLGLRLIYFSYDVKMKEKGDIPEGYSVSREKKERFSLILESASTNQTSMYLCASMGQGAYEQYFGPGTRLTVT.

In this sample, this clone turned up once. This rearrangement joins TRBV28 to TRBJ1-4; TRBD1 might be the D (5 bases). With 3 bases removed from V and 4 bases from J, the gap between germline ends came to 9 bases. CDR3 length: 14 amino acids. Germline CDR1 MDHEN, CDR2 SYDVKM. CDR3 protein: CASSLGRGNEKLFF. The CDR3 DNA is TGTGCCAGCAGTTTGGGAAGGGGTAATGAAAAACTGTTTTTT.

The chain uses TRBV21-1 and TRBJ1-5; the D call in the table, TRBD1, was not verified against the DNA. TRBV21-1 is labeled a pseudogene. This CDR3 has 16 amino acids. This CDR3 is CASSDQGAQGNQPQHF. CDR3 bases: TGTGCCAGCAGCGACCAGGGGGCCCAGGGGAATCAGCCCCAGCATTTT.

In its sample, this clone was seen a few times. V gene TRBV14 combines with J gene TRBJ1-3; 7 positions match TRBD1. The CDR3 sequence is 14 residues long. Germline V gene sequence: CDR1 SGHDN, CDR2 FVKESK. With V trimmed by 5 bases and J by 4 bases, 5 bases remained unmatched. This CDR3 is CASSSGTAGNTIYF. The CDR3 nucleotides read TGTGCCAGCAGCTCAGGGACAGCGGGAAACACCATATATTTT. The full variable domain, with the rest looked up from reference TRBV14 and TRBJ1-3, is EAGVTQFPSHSVIEKGQTVTLRCDPISGHDNLYWYRRVMGKEIKFLLHFVKESKQDESGMPNNRFLAERTGGTYSTLKVQPAELEDSGVYFCASSSGTAGNTIYFGEGSWLTVV.

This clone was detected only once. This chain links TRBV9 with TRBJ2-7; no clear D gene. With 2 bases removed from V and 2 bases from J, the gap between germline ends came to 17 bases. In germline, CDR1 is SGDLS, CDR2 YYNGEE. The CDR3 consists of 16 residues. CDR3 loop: CASSVAPALGTYEQYF. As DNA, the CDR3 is TGTGCCAGCAGCGTGGCGCCAGCTCTAGGTACCTACGAGCAGTACTTC.

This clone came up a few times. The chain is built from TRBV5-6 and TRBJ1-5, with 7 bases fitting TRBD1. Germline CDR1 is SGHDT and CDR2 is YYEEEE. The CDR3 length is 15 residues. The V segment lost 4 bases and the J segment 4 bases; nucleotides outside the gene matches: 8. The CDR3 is CASSTQGIGNQPQHF. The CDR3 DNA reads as TGTGCCAGCAGCACACAGGGGATTGGGAATCAGCCCCAGCATTTT.

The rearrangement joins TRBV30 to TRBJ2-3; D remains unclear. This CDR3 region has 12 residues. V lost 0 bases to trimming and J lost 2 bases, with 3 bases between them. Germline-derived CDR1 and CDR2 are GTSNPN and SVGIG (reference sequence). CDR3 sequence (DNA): TGTGCCTGGAGTGTCCTCACAGATACGCAGTATTTT. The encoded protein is CAWSVLTDTQYF.